This T cell receptor beta chain was captured by sequencing in a study of blood T cells in healthy people across ages. The authors ran a second PCR of about 7 to 12 cycles using a sample-barcoded 5' primer and a J-beta primer mix. TCRdb called the 5' RACE reads again in MiXCR, with one record for every CDR3 protein. Of over 950,000 distinct CDR3 sequences in the sample, about two fifths are singletons; the top ten hold around 13%. Note on this clonotype: Its antigen remains unknown.

Ranging in age from about 6 to 90, the donors were healthy Caucasian individuals from Russia. At least 5.5 micrograms of total RNA were extracted per sample. Germline V CDR1 and CDR2: SGHVS, FQNEAQ. The CDR3 is 15 residues long. With 1 base removed from V and 2 bases from J, the gap between germline ends came to 12 bases. General study findings and limits: One million T cells yielded diversity estimates that were considered underestimates.

The chain carries TRBV7-8 and TRBJ2-7, with a weak D call TRBD2 (5 bases). The receptor was derived from a man aged 18 to 30 in good health. The sample comprised blood. CDR3 nucleotides: TGTGCCAGCAGCTTAGACCTGGGGAGCCCCTACGAGCAGTACTTC. Translated: CASSLDLGSPYEQYF.